This is a list of T cell receptor beta chains from one sample in a study of T-cell memory formation after mild COVID-19. TCRdb used MiXCR to reprocess the 5' RACE reads, holding one entry per CDR3 protein. This sample carries roughly 80,000 distinct CDR3 sequences, around 27% of them seen once, and the ten largest clones take roughly 39%. Sequencing was carried out using PBMCs or a T cell subset sorted from them (not recorded which). These receptors originate from a man aged 18 to 30 who had mild COVID-19 (a few samples of this study predate the infection). Cell type and time point are not known. Both conserved end residues are part of each CDR3. D genes are given only for firm matches. Not all rows give a size; the values are once, few, many and, for expanded clones, a class.

d_call: TRBD1
clone_size: NA
v_call: TRBV11-2
j_call: TRBJ2-7
cdr3_nt: TGTGCCAGCAGCCCCGGGACAGGACGTAACGAGCAGTACTTC
cdr3_aa: CASSPGTGRNEQYF

d_call: NA
clone_size: NA
v_call: TRBV30
j_call: TRBJ1-1
cdr3_nt: TGTGCCTGGAGATGGGGGACTGAAGCTTTCTTT
cdr3_aa: CAWRWGTEAFF

d_call: NA
clone_size: NA
v_call: TRBV6-5
j_call: TRBJ1-1
cdr3_nt: TGTGCCAGCATCGAGACGACGGAAATGAACACTGAAGCTTTCTTT
cdr3_aa: CASIETTEMNTEAFF

d_call: TRBD2
clone_size: NA
v_call: TRBV11-2
j_call: TRBJ2-5
cdr3_nt: TGTGCCAGCAGCTTAGATAGCGGGGGGGTAGGGACCCAGTACTTC
cdr3_aa: CASSLDSGGVGTQYF

d_call: NA
clone_size: few
v_call: TRBV7-9
j_call: TRBJ1-1
cdr3_nt: TGTGCCAGCAGCTTATCAGTCACTGAAGCTTTCTTT
cdr3_aa: CASSLSVTEAFF

d_call: NA
clone_size: few
v_call: TRBV4-1
j_call: TRBJ1-2
cdr3_nt: TGCGCCAGCAGCCAAGAAATCAGGAGCTATGGCTACACCTTC
cdr3_aa: CASSQEIRSYGYTF

d_call: NA
clone_size: NA
v_call: TRBV6-5
j_call: TRBJ1-2
cdr3_nt: TGTGCCAGCAGTTACGAGGGGCAGGAGAAACCCTATGGCTACACCTTC
cdr3_aa: CASSYEGQEKPYGYTF

d_call: NA
clone_size: NA
v_call: TRBV5-1
j_call: TRBJ1-1
cdr3_nt: TGCGCCAGCAGCTCGGGAGAGCAGGTACGCACTGAAGCTTTCTTT
cdr3_aa: CASSSGEQVRTEAFF

d_call: NA
clone_size: NA
v_call: TRBV19
j_call: TRBJ1-2
cdr3_nt: TGTGCCAGCGGGACGGATTACTATGGCTACACCTTC
cdr3_aa: CASGTDYYGYTF

d_call: NA
clone_size: NA
v_call: TRBV12-3/TRBV12-4
j_call: TRBJ1-4
cdr3_nt: TGTGCCAGCAGTTTAGGAGGGCAGATTTTCGAAAAACTGTTTTTT
cdr3_aa: CASSLGGQIFEKLFF

d_call: NA
clone_size: few
v_call: TRBV28
j_call: TRBJ2-2
cdr3_nt: TGTGCCAGCACGCTGTTGGAGGGGCTCACCGGGGAGCTGTTTTTT
cdr3_aa: CASTLLEGLTGELFF

d_call: NA
clone_size: NA
v_call: TRBV6-5
j_call: TRBJ1-5
cdr3_nt: TGTGCCAGCAGCCCCTCGGACAGTCCTCAGCCCCAGCATTTT
cdr3_aa: CASSPSDSPQPQHF

d_call: NA
clone_size: NA
v_call: TRBV6-2/TRBV6-3
j_call: TRBJ2-5
cdr3_nt: TGTGCCAGCAGTTCGGGGCAGGGCGAGTGGACCCAGTACTTC
cdr3_aa: CASSSGQGEWTQYF

d_call: NA
clone_size: few
v_call: TRBV21-1
j_call: TRBJ2-5
cdr3_nt: TGTGCCAGCAGCAAAATGGTGGAGGAGACCCAGTACTTC
cdr3_aa: CASSKMVEETQYF

d_call: NA
clone_size: NA
v_call: TRBV5-1
j_call: TRBJ2-3
cdr3_nt: TGCGCCAGCAGCTTGGATGAAGATACGCAGTATTTT
cdr3_aa: CASSLDEDTQYF

d_call: NA
clone_size: NA
v_call: TRBV9
j_call: TRBJ2-1
cdr3_nt: TGTGCCAGCAGCGTAGTGGCGGGGAGCTCCTACAATGAGCAGTTCTTC
cdr3_aa: CASSVVAGSSYNEQFF

d_call: NA
clone_size: few
v_call: TRBV13
j_call: TRBJ2-1
cdr3_nt: TGTGCCAGCAGCTTGTATCCCAATGAGCAGTTCTTC
cdr3_aa: CASSLYPNEQFF

d_call: TRBD2
clone_size: NA
v_call: TRBV5-1
j_call: TRBJ2-1
cdr3_nt: TGCGCCAGCAGCTGGAGCGGGGGGGCCTACAATGAGCAGTTCTTC
cdr3_aa: CASSWSGGAYNEQFF

d_call: TRBD1
clone_size: NA
v_call: TRBV7-9
j_call: TRBJ1-1
cdr3_nt: TGTGCCAGCAGCTTTGCCCAGGGGGCTAACACTGAAGCTTTCTTT
cdr3_aa: CASSFAQGANTEAFF

d_call: NA
clone_size: few
v_call: TRBV4-2
j_call: TRBJ2-7
cdr3_nt: TGTGCCAGCAGCCAAGATTTGGCGGGGGCCGACTACGAGCAGTACTTC
cdr3_aa: CASSQDLAGADYEQYF

d_call: NA
clone_size: many
v_call: TRBV3-1
j_call: TRBJ1-1
cdr3_nt: TGTGCCAGCAGAGAACAGGGACGCCCTACGCTGGCTTTCTTT
cdr3_aa: CASREQGRPTLAFF

d_call: NA
clone_size: NA
v_call: TRBV7-6
j_call: TRBJ1-2
cdr3_nt: TGTGCCAGCAGTTCCGGCCGGGACTATGGCTACACCTTC
cdr3_aa: CASSSGRDYGYTF

d_call: TRBD1
clone_size: NA
v_call: TRBV2
j_call: TRBJ2-1
cdr3_nt: TGTGCCAGCAGTGAAAACAGGGGCAATGAGCAGTTCTTC
cdr3_aa: CASSENRGNEQFF

d_call: TRBD1
clone_size: NA
v_call: TRBV25-1
j_call: TRBJ1-2
cdr3_nt: TGTGCCAGCAGCCAGGGAGGGGGCGATGGCTACACCTTC
cdr3_aa: CASSQGGGDGYTF

d_call: TRBD1
clone_size: few
v_call: TRBV12-3/TRBV12-4
j_call: TRBJ1-4
cdr3_nt: TGTGCCAGCAGCCCCGGGACAGTCGTTAATGAAAAACTGTTTTTT
cdr3_aa: CASSPGTVVNEKLFF

d_call: NA
clone_size: NA
v_call: TRBV7-9
j_call: TRBJ2-7
cdr3_nt: TGTGCCAGCAGCGCCTCGGGGGGCAGGGGGCGGTACGAGCAGTACTTC
cdr3_aa: CASSASGGRGRYEQYF

d_call: NA
clone_size: NA
v_call: TRBV7-2
j_call: TRBJ2-3
cdr3_nt: TGTGCCAGCAGCTTAGCGACGGGGGTCACAGATACGCAGTATTTT
cdr3_aa: CASSLATGVTDTQYF

d_call: NA
clone_size: NA
v_call: TRBV6-2/TRBV6-3
j_call: TRBJ2-4
cdr3_nt: TGTGCCAGCAGTCACCGGGGGCAGGGGAGAAACATTCAGTACTTC
cdr3_aa: CASSHRGQGRNIQYF

d_call: NA
clone_size: NA
v_call: TRBV4-1
j_call: TRBJ1-5
cdr3_nt: TGCGCCAGCAGCCAAGATTTGGTTCAGCCCCAGCATTTT
cdr3_aa: CASSQDLVQPQHF

d_call: TRBD2
clone_size: few
v_call: TRBV12-3/TRBV12-4
j_call: TRBJ2-3
cdr3_nt: TGTGCCAGCAGCCCGGGGGGGCGGGTCACAGATACGCAGTATTTT
cdr3_aa: CASSPGGRVTDTQYF

d_call: NA
clone_size: NA
v_call: TRBV28
j_call: TRBJ1-5
cdr3_nt: TGTGCCAGCAGGGCCTGGGGGCAGCCCCAGCATTTT
cdr3_aa: CASRAWGQPQHF

d_call: TRBD2
clone_size: few
v_call: TRBV20-1
j_call: TRBJ2-1
cdr3_nt: TGCAGTGCTAGAGAACTACTAGCGGTAAACAATGAGCAGTTCTTC
cdr3_aa: CSARELLAVNNEQFF

d_call: NA
clone_size: few
v_call: TRBV5-5
j_call: TRBJ2-6
cdr3_nt: TGTGCCAGCAGCTCGCCAAGCTCTGGGGCCAACGTCCTGACTTTC
cdr3_aa: CASSSPSSGANVLTF

d_call: NA
clone_size: NA
v_call: TRBV29-1
j_call: TRBJ2-3
cdr3_nt: TGCAGCGTTGAAGATTCCTCCTTACTGGCCTCTAGCACAGATACGCAGTATTTT
cdr3_aa: CSVEDSSLLASSTDTQYF

d_call: NA
clone_size: NA
v_call: TRBV29-1
j_call: TRBJ2-3
cdr3_nt: TGCAGCGTTCTCGAGGTAACGCAGTATTTT
cdr3_aa: CSVLEVTQYF

d_call: TRBD2
clone_size: NA
v_call: TRBV5-4
j_call: TRBJ2-1
cdr3_nt: TGTGCCAGCAGCCCCACTAGCGGGGGGGTTGATGAGCAGTTCTTC
cdr3_aa: CASSPTSGGVDEQFF

d_call: NA
clone_size: NA
v_call: TRBV20-1
j_call: TRBJ1-4
cdr3_nt: TGCAGTGCTAGATCGGGGACGGTTAATGAAAAACTGTTTTTT
cdr3_aa: CSARSGTVNEKLFF

d_call: NA
clone_size: NA
v_call: TRBV20-1
j_call: TRBJ2-2
cdr3_nt: TGCAGTGCTAGGACGGATCCGAACACCGGGGAGCTGTTTTTT
cdr3_aa: CSARTDPNTGELFF

d_call: NA
clone_size: NA
v_call: TRBV2
j_call: TRBJ1-2
cdr3_nt: TGTGCCAGCAGCGGCTACACCTTC
cdr3_aa: CASSGYTF

d_call: NA
clone_size: few
v_call: TRBV6-2/TRBV6-3
j_call: TRBJ2-2
cdr3_nt: TGTGCCAACCAGGGGTCTAACACCGGGGAGCTGTTTTTT
cdr3_aa: CANQGSNTGELFF

d_call: NA
clone_size: many
v_call: TRBV5-1
j_call: TRBJ2-5
cdr3_nt: TGCGCCAGCAGCTCCTACGGACCAACCCTCTTCGAGACCCAGTACTTC
cdr3_aa: CASSSYGPTLFETQYF

d_call: NA
clone_size: few
v_call: TRBV5-1
j_call: TRBJ1-2
cdr3_nt: TGCGCCAGCAGCTTGATCCCCACAGGGAGAGGAGCCGGCTACACCTTC
cdr3_aa: CASSLIPTGRGAGYTF

d_call: TRBD2
clone_size: many
v_call: TRBV6-6
j_call: TRBJ2-1
cdr3_nt: TGTGCCAGCATTTCAAGCGGGGGGGCATTCAATGAGCAGTTCTTC
cdr3_aa: CASISSGGAFNEQFF

d_call: NA
clone_size: NA
v_call: TRBV5-1
j_call: TRBJ1-3
cdr3_nt: TGCGCCAGCAGGTTGCAGGGACTCTCTGGAAACACCATATATTTT
cdr3_aa: CASRLQGLSGNTIYF

d_call: TRBD2
clone_size: NA
v_call: TRBV27
j_call: TRBJ2-1
cdr3_nt: TGTGCCAGCAGAGTAGGTAGCGGGGTCTACAATGAGCAGTTCTTC
cdr3_aa: CASRVGSGVYNEQFF

d_call: TRBD2
clone_size: NA
v_call: TRBV20-1
j_call: TRBJ2-3
cdr3_nt: TGCAGTGCCTTTCTAGCGGGGGTCACAGATACGCAGTATTTT
cdr3_aa: CSAFLAGVTDTQYF

d_call: NA
clone_size: few
v_call: TRBV20-1
j_call: TRBJ2-5
cdr3_nt: TGCAGTGCTAGAGTCGGGTCAGGGACCCAGTACTTC
cdr3_aa: CSARVGSGTQYF

d_call: NA
clone_size: NA
v_call: TRBV9
j_call: TRBJ2-5
cdr3_nt: TGTGCCAGCGGGAGGGGGACCGGGACCCAGTACTTC
cdr3_aa: CASGRGTGTQYF

d_call: NA
clone_size: NA
v_call: TRBV5-1
j_call: TRBJ1-4
cdr3_nt: TGCGCCAGCACGGAGTTAGACGGACTTAATGAAAAACTGTTTTTT
cdr3_aa: CASTELDGLNEKLFF

d_call: TRBD2
clone_size: few
v_call: TRBV12-3/TRBV12-4
j_call: TRBJ2-2
cdr3_nt: TGTGCCAGCAGTTTTTCTGCGGGGGGGCCCGGGGAGCTGTTTTTT
cdr3_aa: CASSFSAGGPGELFF

d_call: NA
clone_size: few
v_call: TRBV29-1
j_call: TRBJ1-1
cdr3_nt: TGCAGCGCCGGGTGGGGGAACACTGAAGCTTTCTTT
cdr3_aa: CSAGWGNTEAFF

d_call: NA
clone_size: NA
v_call: TRBV4-1
j_call: TRBJ2-7
cdr3_nt: TGCGCCAGCAGCCAGGCAGGGTTCTACGAGCAGTACTTC
cdr3_aa: CASSQAGFYEQYF